Listed below are T cell receptor beta chains from one sample, sequenced in a study of T cell changes during pregnancy in multiple sclerosis. Only in-frame clones appear in the TCRdb table, and some are missing; sequencing was by immunoSEQ multiplex PCR. The table has under 15,000 clones, 88% seen once. The sequences come from CD8+ T cells from peripheral blood mononuclear cells, collected in the second trimester of pregnancy. All receptors come from a female donor in good health, enrolled as a control in a pregnancy study. Both conserved end residues are part of each CDR3. D genes are given only for firm matches. A row's size may be missing; if present it is once, few, many or a size class.

D	V	size	J	CDR3	DNA
TRBD2	TRBV19	.	TRBJ2-7	CASSISGRATYEQYF	TGTGCCAGTAGTATAAGCGGGAGGGCCACCTACGAGCAGTACTTC
.	TRBV4-1	.	TRBJ2-7	CASSQDPGSSPEQYF	TGCGCCAGCAGCCAAGATCCGGGTAGTTCCCCCGAGCAGTACTTC
.	TRBV7-9	.	TRBJ2-3	CASSPLQVGVNTDTQYF	TGTGCCAGCAGCCCCCTCCAGGTGGGAGTCAACACAGATACGCAGTATTTT
.	TRBV6-5	.	TRBJ2-5	CASSYDSLQETQYF	TGTGCCAGCAGTTATGACAGCTTACAAGAGACCCAGTACTTC
.	TRBV6-5	once	TRBJ1-6	CASSLANLSPLHF	TGTGCCAGCAGTTTAGCGAATCTTTCACCCCTCCACTTT
.	TRBV7-8	few	TRBJ1-2	CASSLGERPRPANYGYTF	TGTGCCAGCAGCTTAGGGGAGAGACCACGACCCGCAAACTATGGCTACACCTTC
TRBD1	TRBV12-5	.	TRBJ2-7	CASGGTGGRYEQYF	TGTGCTAGTGGGGGGACAGGGGGCCGTTACGAGCAGTACTTC
.	TRBV19	.	TRBJ2-1	CASSSGGANEQFF	TGTGCCAGTAGTTCAGGAGGTGCAAATGAGCAGTTCTTC
TRBD2	TRBV6-4	.	TRBJ2-1	CASSGASGTGYNEQFF	TGTGCCAGCAGCGGGGCTAGCGGGACGGGGTACAATGAGCAGTTCTTC
TRBD1	TRBV27	.	TRBJ2-7	CASRAGTAYEQYF	TGTGCCAGCAGGGCCGGGACAGCCTACGAGCAGTACTTC
.	TRBV14	.	TRBJ2-7	CASSHMTGELSSYEQYF	TGTGCCAGCAGCCATATGACAGGAGAACTTAGCTCCTACGAGCAGTACTTC
.	TRBV27	.	TRBJ1-5	CASSYAGNQPQHF	TGTGCCAGCAGTTACGCGGGTAATCAGCCCCAGCATTTT
TRBD1	TRBV27	medium-sized	TRBJ2-1	CASSSTAARDRERSSYNEQFF	TGTGCCAGCAGTTCAACCGCCGCCCGGGACAGGGAGCGGAGCTCCTACAATGAGCAGTTCTTC
TRBD1	TRBV7-9	.	TRBJ2-7	CASSLAAGGRYEQYF	TGTGCCAGCAGCTTAGCGGCAGGGGGCAGGTACGAGCAGTACTTC
.	TRBV5-1	.	TRBJ1-1	CASSSGLGNTEAFF	TGCGCCAGCAGCTCGGGACTGGGGAACACTGAAGCTTTCTTT
TRBD2	TRBV4-3	.	TRBJ2-1	CASSQDLERELYNEQFF	TGCGCCAGCAGCCAAGACCTTGAGCGGGAGCTCTACAATGAGCAGTTCTTC
.	TRBV27	.	TRBJ2-7	CASSFSQAVSYEQYF	TGTGCCAGCAGTTTCTCCCAGGCTGTCTCCTACGAGCAGTACTTC
.	TRBV5-1	.	TRBJ1-1	CASSLAGRGGWWRAFF	TGCGCCAGCAGCTTGGCGGGGCGGGGTGGATGGTGGAGAGCTTTCTTT
.	TRBV27	.	TRBJ2-3	CASSLLGGRVDTQYF	TGTGCCAGCAGTTTATTGGGGGGGCGTGTAGATACGCAGTATTTT
.	TRBV11-1	.	TRBJ2-1	CASSLLSGLPNEQFF	TGTGCCAGCAGCTTACTAAGCGGACTTCCCAATGAGCAGTTCTTC
.	TRBV27	.	TRBJ2-7	CASSSLGAGYEQYF	TGTGCCAGCAGTTCCTTGGGGGCGGGTTACGAGCAGTACTTC
.	TRBV7-9	.	TRBJ2-7	CASSRSGTYEQYF	TGTGCCAGCAGCCGTTCCGGGACCTACGAGCAGTACTTC
.	TRBV11-3	.	TRBJ2-2	CASSRLTGSSGELFF	TGTGCCAGCAGCAGGTTAACAGGGTCTAGCGGGGAGCTGTTTTTT
TRBD1	TRBV2	.	TRBJ1-1	CAREDREMNTEAFF	TGTGCCAGGGAGGACAGGGAAATGAACACTGAAGCTTTCTTT
.	TRBV7-3	.	TRBJ2-1	CASSLNSGPYNEQFF	TGTGCCAGCAGCTTAAATAGCGGTCCCTACAATGAGCAGTTCTTC
TRBD2	TRBV13	.	TRBJ2-1	CASSLGPAGGPKNEQFF	TGTGCCAGCAGCTTAGGACCCGCGGGAGGGCCTAAGAATGAGCAGTTCTTC
.	TRBV6-6	.	TRBJ2-7	CASSYNRASSYEQYF	TGTGCCAGCAGTTACAACAGGGCGAGCTCCTACGAGCAGTACTTC
.	TRBV28	.	TRBJ2-5	CASSSLALQETQYF	TGTGCCAGCAGTTCCTTAGCGCTCCAAGAGACCCAGTACTTC
TRBD2	TRBV30	.	TRBJ2-1	CAWSFGRGNEQFF	TGTGCCTGGTCTTTCGGGAGGGGCAATGAGCAGTTCTTC
.	TRBV7-2	.	TRBJ2-3	CASSFSSGLDTQYF	TGTGCCAGCAGCTTTAGTAGCGGACTAGATACGCAGTATTTT
TRBD2	TRBV4-1	.	TRBJ2-1	CASSQDLRGGAREQFF	TGCGCCAGCAGCCAAGATTTACGCGGGGGGGCTCGTGAGCAGTTCTTC
TRBD1	TRBV27	.	TRBJ1-5	CASSHLTGGSNQPQHF	TGTGCCAGCAGCCACCTGACAGGGGGCAGCAATCAGCCCCAGCATTTT
.	TRBV5-1	.	TRBJ2-4	CASSLPDTKNIQYF	TGCGCCAGCAGCCTCCCCGACACCAAAAACATTCAGTACTTC
.	TRBV2	.	TRBJ2-7	CASSDGGSYEQYF	TGTGCCAGCAGTGACGGGGGCTCCTACGAGCAGTACTTC
.	TRBV9	.	TRBJ2-1	CASSSLGGAGSYNEQFF	TGTGCCAGCAGCTCATTGGGCGGGGCCGGGTCCTACAATGAGCAGTTCTTC
.	TRBV7-3	.	TRBJ2-4	CASAQGHSHIQYF	TGTGCCAGCGCCCAGGGGCATTCGCACATTCAGTACTTC
TRBD2	TRBV4-2	.	TRBJ2-3	CASSQELAGADTQYF	TGTGCCAGCAGCCAAGAACTAGCGGGAGCCGATACGCAGTATTTT
.	TRBV7-9	.	TRBJ2-5	CASSLVVETQYF	TGTGCCAGCAGCTTAGTAGTTGAGACCCAGTACTTC
.	TRBV4-2	few	TRBJ1-6	CASSQSPTAYNSPLHF	TGTGCCAGCAGCCAAAGCCCAACGGCCTATAATTCACCCCTCCACTTT
TRBD1	TRBV7-8	.	TRBJ2-1	CASSFPPGQWDNEQFF	TGTGCCAGCAGCTTCCCACCGGGACAGTGGGACAATGAGCAGTTCTTC
.	TRBV2	.	TRBJ1-1	CASSEVYVQDHTEAFF	TGTGCCAGCAGTGAAGTGTACGTACAGGACCACACTGAAGCTTTCTTT
TRBD1	TRBV6-1	.	TRBJ2-7	CASREMDRDPSYEQYF	TGTGCCAGCAGGGAAATGGACAGGGATCCTTCCTACGAGCAGTACTTC
TRBD2	TRBV10-1	.	TRBJ2-1	CASPRGLAGHSSYNEQFF	TGCGCCAGCCCGAGGGGACTAGCGGGACACAGCTCCTACAATGAGCAGTTCTTC
TRBD2	TRBV11-2	.	TRBJ2-3	CASSSVAGSSTDTQYF	TGTGCCAGCAGCTCTGTAGCGGGGTCTAGCACAGATACGCAGTATTTT
TRBD2	TRBV15	.	TRBJ2-1	CATSRDPGSGRSFF	TGTGCCACCAGCAGAGATCCGGGTAGCGGGAGGTCGTTCTTC
.	TRBV6-6	.	TRBJ2-4	CASSLGSVLAKNIQYF	TGTGCCAGCTCTCTCGGGTCGGTTTTAGCCAAAAACATTCAGTACTTC
.	TRBV6-5	.	TRBJ2-7	CASSYSGDSSYEQYF	TGTGCCAGCAGTTACTCCGGAGACAGCTCCTACGAGCAGTACTTC
TRBD2	TRBV2	.	TRBJ2-3	CASSGGYSGTTDTQYF	TGTGCCAGCAGTGGGGGTTATAGCGGGACGACAGATACGCAGTATTTT
.	TRBV5-8	.	TRBJ1-5	CASSLLYSNQPQHF	TGTGCCAGCAGCTTGTTGTATAGCAATCAGCCCCAGCATTTT
.	TRBV27	.	TRBJ1-2	CASSPPGGAIYGYTF	TGTGCCAGCAGTCCTCCAGGAGGTGCAATCTATGGCTACACCTTC
TRBD1	TRBV6-4	few	TRBJ2-2	CASSETGTGELFF	TGTGCCAGCAGTGAGACAGGGACCGGGGAGCTGTTTTTT
TRBD1	TRBV28	.	TRBJ2-5	CASSFYRGNQETQYF	TGTGCCAGCAGTTTTTACAGGGGCAACCAAGAGACCCAGTACTTC
.	TRBV7-9	few	TRBJ1-1	CASSLGTVEAFF	TGTGCCAGCAGCTTAGGGACAGTTGAAGCTTTCTTT
.	TRBV7-9	.	TRBJ2-3	CASSLAEGEWGTDTQYF	TGTGCCAGCAGCTTGGCCGAGGGGGAATGGGGCACAGATACGCAGTATTTT
TRBD1	TRBV2	.	TRBJ2-7	CATLGTVSYEQYF	TGTGCGACGCTGGGGACAGTAAGTTACGAGCAGTACTTC
TRBD2	TRBV27	.	TRBJ2-5	CASSNSGGAMETQYF	TGTGCCAGCAGTAATAGCGGGGGGGCTATGGAGACCCAGTACTTC
.	TRBV30	.	TRBJ1-4	CAWSYSGGAGLFF	TGTGCCTGGAGTTATTCTGGGGGCGCGGGACTGTTTTTT
.	TRBV27	.	TRBJ2-1	CASSLGTSYEQFF	TGTGCCAGCAGTTTGGGGACAAGCTATGAGCAGTTCTTC
.	TRBV11-2	once	TRBJ1-3	CASSLAGLDNTIYF	TGTGCCAGCAGCTTAGCAGGATTAGATAACACCATATATTTT